This is a list of T cell receptor beta chains from one sample in a study of tumor-infiltrating lymphocytes in primary liver carcinoma. Using its own MiXCR run on the multiplex PCR reads, TCRdb lists one record per CDR3 protein. This sample has about 320,000 distinct CDR3 sequences, with about 62% found just once. The sample consisted of peripheral blood. These receptors came from a man in his forties or fifties with primary liver carcinoma and hepatitis B virus infection. Both conserved end residues are part of each CDR3. A D gene is named only where the DNA matches it firmly. The size entry is marked missing in some rows and otherwise reads once, few, many or a size class.

>TRBV11-2|-|TRBJ2-3|-
CASSLGGRNTQYF
TGTGCCAGCAGTTTAGGAGGGAGAAATACGCAGTATTTT
>TRBV10-2|many|TRBJ2-3|TRBD2
CASSESSGNTDTQYF
TGCGCCAGCAGTGAGTCTAGCGGGAACACAGATACGCAGTATTTT
>TRBV6-2/TRBV6-3|few|TRBJ2-7|-
CASLKDQAHEQYF
TGTGCCAGCCTAAAGGACCAGGCCCACGAGCAGTACTTC
>TRBV5-1|-|TRBJ2-1|TRBD2
CASSLVAGGENEQFF
TGCGCCAGCAGCTTGGTAGCGGGAGGTGAGAATGAGCAGTTCTTC
>TRBV24-1|-|TRBJ2-1|-
CATILTKASSYNEQFF
TGTGCCACCATCCTTACAAAGGCGAGCTCCTACAATGAGCAGTTCTTC
>TRBV11-2|many|TRBJ2-5|TRBD2
CASSLGSSGSGETQYF
TGTGCCAGCAGCTTAGGTTCTAGCGGGAGTGGAGAGACCCAGTACTTC
>TRBV6-1|-|TRBJ2-2|TRBD1
CASSDTGGYTGELFF
TGTGCCAGCAGTGACACAGGGGGTTACACCGGGGAGCTGTTTTTT
>TRBV20-1|-|TRBJ2-7|-
CSTDSPVSEQYF
TGCAGTACGGACAGTCCCGTCAGCGAGCAGTACTTC
>TRBV6-6|-|TRBJ2-7|-
CATSTGRTYEQYF
TGTGCCACCTCCACAGGCAGGACCTACGAGCAGTACTTC
>TRBV29-1|-|TRBJ1-1|-
CSVGRGWVMNTEAFF
TGCAGCGTTGGTAGAGGATGGGTTATGAACACTGAAGCTTTCTTT
>TRBV1|few|TRBJ1-5|-
CTSSQDRRTTRTGKGRGNQPQHF
TGCACCAGCAGCCAAGATAGAAGAACCACCCGGACAGGGAAAGGAAGAGGCAATCAGCCCCAGCATTTT
>TRBV27|few|TRBJ2-1|TRBD2
CASRRTSDYNEQFF
TGTGCCAGCAGGCGGACTAGCGACTACAATGAGCAGTTCTTC
>TRBV10-3|-|TRBJ2-1|TRBD2
CATSSGLAGDDEQFF
TGTGCCACCAGTAGCGGACTAGCGGGAGACGATGAGCAGTTCTTC
>TRBV11-1|-|TRBJ2-7|-
CASSLGKEHYF
TGTGCCAGCAGCTTGGGGAAGGAGCATTACTTC
>TRBV29-1|once|TRBJ1-1|-
CSVQDRKNNEAFF
TGCAGCGTCCAGGATAGAAAGAACAATGAAGCTTTCTTC
>TRBV11-2|-|TRBJ1-1|-
CASSLVGGNAEASF
TGTGCCAGCAGCTTAGTGGGGGGAAACGCTGAAGCTTCCTTT
>TRBV2|-|TRBJ2-5|-
CASSDYGQGRETQYF
TGTGCCAGCAGTGATTATGGTCAGGGAAGGGAGACCCAGTACTTC
>TRBV4-1|-|TRBJ2-7|-
CASSPMIILVYEQYF
TGCGCCAGCAGCCCCATGATCATATTAGTCTACGAGCAGTACTTC
>TRBV12-3/TRBV12-4|-|TRBJ1-1|-
CASNWGDVSTETFF
TGTGCCAGCAACTGGGGGGATGTTTCCACTGAAACTTTCTTT
>TRBV5-4|-|TRBJ1-2|-
CASSPPLGGDNYGYAF
TGTGCCAGCAGCCCGCCCCTGGGAGGGGATAACTATGGCTACGCCTTC
>TRBV6-5|-|TRBJ2-1|-
CASSYSGPGKQFF
TGTGCCAGCAGTTATTCTGGGCCCGGCAAGCAGTTCTTC
>TRBV28|-|TRBJ2-3|TRBD2
CASTTLGGRDTQYF
TGTGCCAGCACCACCTTGGGGGGGAGAGATACGCAGTATTTT
>TRBV5-1|-|TRBJ2-1|-
CASSPLALRGSYNEQFF
TGCGCCAGCAGCCCCCTGGCCCTACGGGGCTCCTACAATGAGCAGTTCTTC
>TRBV29-1|-|TRBJ2-3|TRBD2
CSVRGLTGGRAYTQYF
TGCAGCGTCCGGGGACTAACGGGAGGGAGGGCATATACGCAGTATTTT
>TRBV29-1|medium-sized|TRBJ2-7|-
CSVDTGYVDEQYF
TGCAGCGTCGATACAGGGTATGTCGACGAGCAGTACTTC
>TRBV4-1|-|TRBJ1-5|TRBD1
CASSQVDRSYSNQPQHF
TGCGCCAGCAGCCAAGTGGACAGGAGTTATAGCAATCAGCCCCAGCATTTT
>TRBV29-1|many|TRBJ1-1|-
CSVEPSGKTEAFF
TGCAGCGTTGAGCCATCTGGGAAAACTGAAGCTTTCTTT